This T cell receptor beta chain was profiled in a study of a mutant IDH1 vaccine in newly diagnosed glioma. On the study more broadly: Treated patients showed a male proportion of around 62%, a female proportion of approximately 40%, and a mean age of 40.4 years.

Time point given: baseline, week 1 (first vaccination visit). Treatment specified: pre-vaccination baseline after standard-of-care therapy. This clone was seen once. Clones were sequenced by immunoSEQ multiplex PCR, and TCRdb holds only the in-frame ones, with some missing. This table has 65,000 to 70,000 clones, approximately 83% appearing once. The CDR3 consists of 15 residues. From germline, CDR1 is SGHNT and CDR2 YYREEE (reference sequence). The V gene end was trimmed by 0 bases and the J gene end by 3 bases; junction bases not matched to a gene: 4. The TCR was taken from a man under 40 with glioma. The sample here was PBMCs, taken from a glioma patient treated with radiotherapy, temozolomide or both. The chain links TRBV5-4 to TRBJ2-7; 9 nucleotides align to TRBD2. The CDR3 sequence is CASSLAGSGGYEQYF. The CDR3 region has the DNA TGTGCCAGCAGCTTGGCTGGTAGCGGGGGCTACGAGCAGTACTTC.